This T cell receptor (beta chain) was sequenced for a study of cytomegalovirus exposure and HLA in healthy donors. There are a few counts of this clone. Germline CDR1 is SEHNR and CDR2 is FQNEAQ (reference sequence). The CDR3 length is 15 residues. Trimming left V 1 base short and J 11 bases short, with 20 bases between. Both 60 Vbeta primers and 13 Jbeta primers went into the PCR. Here immunoSEQ multiplex PCR was the method, and the copy in TCRdb shows in-frame clones only, minus some. The sample consists of some 180,000 clones, approximately 85% of them appearing once. This rearrangement joins TRBV7-9 to TRBJ1-1; unclear D gene. This clonotype was obtained from a woman aged 45-65 years in good health and CMV-seronegative. Source material: PBMCs. The CDR3 here is CASSLEFTRVVEAFF. The CDR3, as DNA: TGTGCCAGCAGCTTAGAGTTTACCCGTGTTGTGGAGGCTTTCTTT.